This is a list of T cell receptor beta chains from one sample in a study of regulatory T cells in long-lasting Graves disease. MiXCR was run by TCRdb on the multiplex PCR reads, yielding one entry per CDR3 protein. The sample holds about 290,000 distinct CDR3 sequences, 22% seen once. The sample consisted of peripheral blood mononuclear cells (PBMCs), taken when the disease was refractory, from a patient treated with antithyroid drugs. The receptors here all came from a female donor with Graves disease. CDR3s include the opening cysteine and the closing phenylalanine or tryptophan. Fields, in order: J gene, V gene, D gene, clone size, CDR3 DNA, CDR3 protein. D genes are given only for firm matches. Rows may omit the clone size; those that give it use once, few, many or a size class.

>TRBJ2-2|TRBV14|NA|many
TGTGCCAGCAGCCAAGAAGGCGGGGAGCTGTTTTTT
CASSQEGGELFF
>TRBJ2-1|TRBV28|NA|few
TGTGCCAGCAGTCCCCCACTAGCTTCCTACAATGAGCAGTTCTTC
CASSPPLASYNEQFF
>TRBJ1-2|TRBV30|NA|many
TGTGCCTGGATCCCTTCAGGGTGGGGAAACTATGGCTACACCTTC
CAWIPSGWGNYGYTF
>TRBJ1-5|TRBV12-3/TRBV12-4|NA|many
TGTGCCAGCAGTTTAGCCGCCAATCAGCCCCAGCATTTT
CASSLAANQPQHF
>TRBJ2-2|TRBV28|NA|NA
TGTGCCACTGCGGACCCTAAGGGAGATTACACCGGGGAGCTGTTTTTT
CATADPKGDYTGELFF
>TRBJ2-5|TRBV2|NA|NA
TGTGCCAGCGGTGAGGTATTGGGAGGCGAGACCCAGTACTTC
CASGEVLGGETQYF
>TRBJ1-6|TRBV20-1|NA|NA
TGCAGTGCTAGAGATCTACAGGCTACGAACTATAATTCACCCCTCCACTTT
CSARDLQATNYNSPLHF
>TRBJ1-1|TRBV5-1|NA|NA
TGCGCCAGCAGCTTGGTCGGCATCTACCAGGGGAGCACTGAAGCTTTCTTT
CASSLVGIYQGSTEAFF
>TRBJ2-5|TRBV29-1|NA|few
TGCAGCGTTGCCCCGAACAGGTCACAACTCATGGATCCAAAAATAGGCGAAGAGACCCAGTACTTC
CSVAPNRSQLMDPKIGEETQYF
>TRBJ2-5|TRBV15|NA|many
TGTGCCACCAGCAGAGTTCGTGGAGAGACCCAGTACTTC
CATSRVRGETQYF
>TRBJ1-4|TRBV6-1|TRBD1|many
TGTGCCAGCAGCTCCGGACAGGGGGTGGCAACTAATGAAAAACTGTTTTTT
CASSSGQGVATNEKLFF
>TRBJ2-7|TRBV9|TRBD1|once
TGTGCCAGCAGCGTAGGGACAGGGGGTGAGCAGTACTTC
CASSVGTGGEQYF
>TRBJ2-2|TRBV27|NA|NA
TGTGCCAGCAGTACGGGAAAGACCCCGTACACCGGGGAGCTGTTTTTT
CASSTGKTPYTGELFF
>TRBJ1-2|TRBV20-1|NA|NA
TGCAGTGCTTGGACCGGGACTAACTATGGCTACACCTTC
CSAWTGTNYGYTF
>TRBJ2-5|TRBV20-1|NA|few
TGCAGTGCCAAGCCGTACCAAGAGACCCAGTACTTC
CSAKPYQETQYF
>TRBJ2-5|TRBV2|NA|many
TGTGCCAGCATGATTGAGGTAGAAGAGACCCAGTACTTC
CASMIEVEETQYF
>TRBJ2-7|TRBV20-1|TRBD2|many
TGCAGTGCTCGTCCGACTAGCGGTAGCTCCTACGAGCAGTACTTC
CSARPTSGSSYEQYF
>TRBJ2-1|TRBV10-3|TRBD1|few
TGTGCCATCAGTGGGACTTTGACAGGGGGCAGGGATGAGCAGTTCTTC
CAISGTLTGGRDEQFF
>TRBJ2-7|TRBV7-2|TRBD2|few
TGTGCCAGCAGCCAAGCGGGAGGGAACCTGGGCATTGTCTACGAGCAGTACTTC
CASSQAGGNLGIVYEQYF
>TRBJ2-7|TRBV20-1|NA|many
TGCAGTGCTGAGTGGGGCGAGCAGTACTTC
CSAEWGEQYF
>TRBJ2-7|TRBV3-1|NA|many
TGTGCCAGCAGCCAAAACCCCTCGTTCTCCGAGCAGTACTTC
CASSQNPSFSEQYF
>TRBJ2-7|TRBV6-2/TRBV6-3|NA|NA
TGTGCCAGCAGCCTTCGACCCATCTTGGACGGTTACGAGCAGTACTTC
CASSLRPILDGYEQYF
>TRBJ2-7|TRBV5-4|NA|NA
TGTGCCAGCAGCTCGAAAACCCGGGGGCCCTCCTACGAGCAGTACTTC
CASSSKTRGPSYEQYF
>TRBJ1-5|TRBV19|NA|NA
TGTGCCAGTAGCGCGGGGACGGGTGATCAGCCCCAGCATTTT
CASSAGTGDQPQHF
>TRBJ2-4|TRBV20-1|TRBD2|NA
TGCAGTGCGGAAACGCCGGGACTAGCGGGGCTGTTCTTC
CSAETPGLAGLFF
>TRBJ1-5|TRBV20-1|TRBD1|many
TGCAGTGCCGACCCGCAGGGGGACAATCAGCCCCAGCATTTT
CSADPQGDNQPQHF
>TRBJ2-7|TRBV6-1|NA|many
TGTGCCAGCAACGAGAATAGCAGGGCCGGGGAGCAGTACTTC
CASNENSRAGEQYF
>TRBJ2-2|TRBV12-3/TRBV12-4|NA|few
TGTGCCAGCAGTTTCACGGGAGAGGCCGGGGAGCTGTTTTTT
CASSFTGEAGELFF
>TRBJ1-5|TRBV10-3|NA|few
TGTGCCATCAGTGTGGGGGTACAGGTTAATAGCAATCAGCCCCAGCATTTT
CAISVGVQVNSNQPQHF
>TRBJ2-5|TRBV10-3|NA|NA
TGTGACATCAGTCGTTCGCGGGAAGAGACCCAGTACTTC
CDISRSREETQYF
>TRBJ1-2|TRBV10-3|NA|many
TGTGCCATCGTGGATACTAACTATGGCTACACCTTC
CAIVDTNYGYTF
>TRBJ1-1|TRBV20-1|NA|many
TGCAGTGCTAGAGATCCTCTGAACACTGAAGCTTTCTTT
CSARDPLNTEAFF
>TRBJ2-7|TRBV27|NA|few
TGTGCCAGCCAGACAAGTTATCGGGTCGAGCAGTACTTC
CASQTSYRVEQYF
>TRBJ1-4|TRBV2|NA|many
TGTGCCAGCAGGGGGACTCGTGGGGACCCTAAACTGTTTTTT
CASRGTRGDPKLFF
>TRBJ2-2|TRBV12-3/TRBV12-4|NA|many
TGTGCCAGCGTGAAATCGGGGGGCCCCGGGGAGCTGTTTTTT
CASVKSGGPGELFF
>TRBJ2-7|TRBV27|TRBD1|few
TGTGCCAGCAGCCCAGCCGGGACAGGGACCTACGAGCAGTACTTC
CASSPAGTGTYEQYF
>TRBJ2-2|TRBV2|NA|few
TGTGCCAGCAGTGAGGGGTACGGGGAGCTGTTTTTT
CASSEGYGELFF
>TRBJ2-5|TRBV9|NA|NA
TGTGCCAGCAGCGGGAGGGGAGAGACCCAGTACTTC
CASSGRGETQYF
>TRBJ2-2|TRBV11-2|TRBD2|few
TGTGCCAGCAGCTTAGTTGGGGTAGCGGGCACCGGGGAGCTGTTTTTT
CASSLVGVAGTGELFF
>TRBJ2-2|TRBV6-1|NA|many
TGTGCCAGCAGCCTTCTTAAGGGCGGGGAGCTGTTTTTT
CASSLLKGGELFF
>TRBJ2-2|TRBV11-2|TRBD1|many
TGTGCCAGCAGCTTAGGGGGACAGAGGGATCTTACAGCGGGGGAGCTGTTTTTT
CASSLGGQRDLTAGELFF
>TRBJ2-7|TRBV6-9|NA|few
TGTGCCAGCAGTTACGGAGATCCGAAAAACGGCTACGAGCAGTACTTC
CASSYGDPKNGYEQYF
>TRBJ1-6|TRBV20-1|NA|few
TGCAGTGCTAGAGGGGAACAATTCTCCTCACCCCTCCACTTT
CSARGEQFSSPLHF
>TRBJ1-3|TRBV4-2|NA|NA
TGTGCCAGCAGCCAGGCGACCGGGACGGATGGAAACACCATATATTTT
CASSQATGTDGNTIYF